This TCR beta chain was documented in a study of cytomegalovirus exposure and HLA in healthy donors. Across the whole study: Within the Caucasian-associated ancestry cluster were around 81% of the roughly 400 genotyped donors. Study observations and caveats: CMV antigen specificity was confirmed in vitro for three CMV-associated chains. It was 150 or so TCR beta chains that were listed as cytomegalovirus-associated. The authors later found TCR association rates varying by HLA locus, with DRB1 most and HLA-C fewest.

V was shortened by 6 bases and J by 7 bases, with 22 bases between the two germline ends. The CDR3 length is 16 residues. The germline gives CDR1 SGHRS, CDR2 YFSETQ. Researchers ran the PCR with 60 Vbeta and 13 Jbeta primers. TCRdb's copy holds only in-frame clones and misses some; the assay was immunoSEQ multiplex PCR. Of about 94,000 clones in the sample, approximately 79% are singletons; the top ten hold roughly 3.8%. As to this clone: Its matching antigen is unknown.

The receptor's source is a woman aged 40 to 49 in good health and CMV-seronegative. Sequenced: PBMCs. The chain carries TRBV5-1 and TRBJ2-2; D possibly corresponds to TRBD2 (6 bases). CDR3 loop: CASNRPGTAGIGELFF. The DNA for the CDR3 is TGCGCCAGCAACCGACCCGGGACTGCGGGAATCGGGGAGCTGTTTTTT.